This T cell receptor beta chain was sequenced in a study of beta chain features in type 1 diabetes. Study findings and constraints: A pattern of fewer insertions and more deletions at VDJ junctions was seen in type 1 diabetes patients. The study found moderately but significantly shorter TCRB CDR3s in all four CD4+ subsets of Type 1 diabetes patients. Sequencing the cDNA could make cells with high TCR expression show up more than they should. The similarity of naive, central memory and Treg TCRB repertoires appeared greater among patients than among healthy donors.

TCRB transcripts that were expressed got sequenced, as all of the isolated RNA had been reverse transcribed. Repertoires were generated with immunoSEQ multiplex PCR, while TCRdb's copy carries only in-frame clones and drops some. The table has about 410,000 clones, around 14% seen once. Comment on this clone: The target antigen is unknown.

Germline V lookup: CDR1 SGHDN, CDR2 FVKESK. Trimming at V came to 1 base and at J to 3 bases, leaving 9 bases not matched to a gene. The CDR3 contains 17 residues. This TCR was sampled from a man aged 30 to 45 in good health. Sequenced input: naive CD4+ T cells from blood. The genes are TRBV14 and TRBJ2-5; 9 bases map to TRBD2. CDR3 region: CASSQGARSGRKETQYF. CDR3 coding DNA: TGTGCCAGCAGCCAAGGCGCCCGAAGCGGGAGGAAAGAGACCCAGTACTTC.